One and the same sample provided the 27 T cell receptor beta chains below, sequenced in a study of regulatory T cells in long-lasting Graves disease. To make TCR beta libraries, researchers used iRepertoire HTBI primers and Arm-PCR of CDR3 regions. One entry per CDR3 protein, called by TCRdb with MiXCR from the multiplex PCR reads. The sample carries 350,000 to 500,000 distinct CDR3 sequences, about 15% recorded once. Specified time point: newly diagnosed GD, antithyroid drugs for less than 3 months. Construction of the TCR library relied on RNA isolated from PBMCs. These data were also reused for a study on T cells in Graves' hyperthyroidism and ophthalmopathy.

Material: peripheral blood mononuclear cells (PBMCs), obtained at new diagnosis, from a patient treated with antithyroid drugs. These receptors were taken from a woman younger than 35 with Graves disease.

This clonotype was counted a few times. The chain joins TRBV7-3 to TRBJ2-3; D may be TRBD1 (5 bases). The germline V gene has CDR1 SGHTA and CDR2 FQGTGA. The V end was cut by 6 bases, the J end by 4 bases, with 17 bases between. The CDR3 has 15 amino acids. CDR3 coding DNA: TGTGCCAGCAGAAGGGCCAGGGATCAGGCAGATACGCAGTATTTT. As protein: CASRRARDQADTQYF.

This clonotype was detected many times. The rearrangement uses TRBV7-3 and TRBJ2-5; 16 bases agree with TRBD2. The ends lost 1 base at V and 5 bases at J; junction bases unmatched: 7. The germline CDR1 and CDR2 sequences are SGHTA and FQGTGA. The length of the CDR3 is 18 residues. This CDR3 is CASSLRGLAGGPYETQYF. The CDR3 coding sequence is TGTGCCAGCAGCTTAAGGGGACTAGCGGGAGGGCCTTATGAGACCCAGTACTTC.

At least ten counts were recorded for this clonotype. J is TRBJ2-5 and V is TRBV12-3 or TRBV12-4; TRBD1 matches at 8 bases. This CDR3 is 13 amino acids long. The trim removed 6 bases at V and 3 bases at J, leaving 3 bases unmatched. The CDR3 reads CASSKDREETQYF. In DNA, the CDR3 is TGTGCCAGCAGCAAGGACAGGGAAGAGACCCAGTACTTC.

The V and J genes are TRBV12-3 or TRBV12-4 and TRBJ2-7, with D possibly being TRBD1 or TRBD2 (5 bases each). Trimming left V 1 base short and J 2 bases short, with 12 bases between. The CDR3 loop spans 15 amino acids. The CDR3 bases are TGTGCCAGCAGTTTAGGAGGGACCAGGACCTACGAGCAGTACTTC. The encoded protein is CASSLGGTRTYEQYF.

A remark on this clonotype: A read error may account for a junction end that differs from germline. The rearrangement uses TRBV18 and TRBJ1-1; D is perhaps TRBD1 (6 bases). The CDR3 covers 18 residues. Per the germline V gene, CDR1 is KGHSH and CDR2 is LQKENI. The CDR3 reads CAISPVVRTGISNTEAFF. In DNA form, the CDR3 reads TGTGCCATCTCACCCGTAGTAAGAACAGGGATTAGTAACACTGAAGCTTTCTTT.

CDR3 sequence reads: CASSLVSVLGNEQFF. The CDR3 bases are TGCGCCAGCAGCTTGGTCTCGGTTCTTGGGAATGAGCAGTTCTTC. This chain connects TRBV5-1 to TRBJ2-1; no clear D. Germline CDR1 and CDR2: SGHRS and YFSETQ. This CDR3 has 15 amino acids. Trimming cost V 0 bases and J 7 bases, with 14 bases left between them.

This clonotype was picked up many times. The rearrangement links TRBV6-4 to TRBJ1-2; TRBD1 aligns across 10 bases. Germline CDR1 MRHNA, CDR2 SNTAGT. The junction had 6 bases not matched to a gene; V was cut back by 6 bases and J by 8 bases. The CDR3 has 13 residues. The DNA of the CDR3 is TGTGCCAGCAGGAGAGGGACAGGGGACGGCTACACCTTC. This translates into CASRRGTGDGYTF.

This clonotype was seen many times. The chain combines TRBV7-3 with TRBJ2-5; possibly TRBD2 for D (6 bases). This CDR3 contains 15 residues. The germline CDR1 and CDR2 sequences are SGHTA and FQGTGA. Between the trimmed V and J ends, which lost 5 bases and 4 bases, there was a span of 17 bases. This CDR3 reads CASSPSPTRGETQYF. The DNA for the CDR3 is TGTGCCAGCAGCCCCAGCCCGACTAGGGGAGAGACCCAGTACTTC. Based on the CDR3 plus reference TRBV7-3 and TRBJ2-5, the full variable domain is GAGVSQTPSNKVTEKGKYVELRCDPISGHTALYWYRQSLGQGPEFLIYFQGTGAADDSGLPNDRFFAVRPEGSVSTLKIQRTERGDSAVYLCASSPSPTRGETQYFGPGTRLLVL.

This clonotype has ten or more counts. The chain recombines TRBV9 with TRBJ2-1, with TRBD2 matching 8 bases. There are 15 residues in the CDR3. Germline loops: CDR1 SGDLS, CDR2 YYNGEE. J was trimmed by 7 bases and V by 4 bases; bases with no gene match: 10. The CDR3 DNA is TGTGCCAGCAGCCCCCGGGTAGCGGGGAGAAATGAGCAGTTCTTC. The encoded protein is CASSPRVAGRNEQFF.

As concerns this clonotype: A much larger clone lies one base from this, so it may be a read error. The V gene is TRBV6-4, the J gene TRBJ2-7; 8 positions match TRBD2. The CDR3 is 14 amino acids. Looked up from germline, CDR1 is MRHNA and CDR2 is SNTAGT. This chain's CDR3 is CASSYQREYYDQYF. The CDR3 DNA sequence: TGTGCCAGCAGTTACCAGCGGGAGTACTACGATCAGTACTTC.

The chain has TRBV6-2 or TRBV6-3 and TRBJ2-1; 8 positions agree with TRBD2. Germline CDR1 MNHEY, CDR2 SVGEGT. The CDR3 is 14 residues long. The J segment lost 10 bases and the V segment lost 2 bases, leaving 7 bases of the junction unmatched. CDR3 region: CASSYRGGVREQFF. In nucleotides, the CDR3 is TGTGCCAGCAGTTACCGGGGGGGGGTTAGGGAGCAGTTCTTC.

As for this clonotype: The junction and the germline gene differ at one end; a read error may be behind it. The chain joins TRBV14 to TRBJ2-7, with TRBD2 matching 11 bases. From germline, CDR1 is SGHDN and CDR2 FVKESK. The CDR3 contains 12 residues. For the CDR3, the DNA is TGTGCCAGCAGCCAACAGACTAGCGGGGCAATCTTC. Its translation: CASSQQTSGAIF.

The V and J genes are TRBV19 and TRBJ2-7; possible D gene TRBD1, 5 bases. The CDR3 has 13 residues. Trimming took 5 bases from V and 6 from J, leaving 14 bases between them. In germline, CDR1 is LNHDA, CDR2 SQIVND (reference sequence). CDR3 protein: CASSLDRSGEQYF. For the CDR3, the DNA is TGTGCCAGTAGTCTTGACAGATCCGGCGAGCAGTACTTC.

The sample holds many counts of this clonotype. This rearrangement joins TRBV6-2 or TRBV6-3 to TRBJ2-7, with TRBD2 matching over 8 bases. CDR3 size: 13 residues. The germline gives CDR1 MNHEY, CDR2 SVGEGT. Trimming cost V 4 bases and J 5 bases; bases outside gene matches: 4. This CDR3 is CASSWTSPHEQYF. In DNA form, the CDR3 reads TGTGCCAGCAGTTGGACTAGCCCGCACGAGCAGTACTTC.

This clonotype was picked up many times. The V and J genes are TRBV20-1 and TRBJ2-7; D gene unclear. Germline values: CDR1 DFQATT, CDR2 SNEGSKA (reference sequence). The V end lost 8 bases, the J end lost 3 bases, and 11 bases lay between the germline ends. The CDR3 extends over 11 amino acids. The CDR3 loop is CSIDENYEQYF. The DNA for the CDR3 is TGCAGTATAGACGAGAACTACGAGCAGTACTTC.

This clonotype has a handful of counts. V is TRBV10-3 and J is TRBJ2-2, with a tentative D call TRBD1 (5 bases). Trimming cost V 3 bases and J 7 bases, with 9 bases left between them. Germline V lookup: CDR1 ENHRY, CDR2 SYGVKD. The CDR3 has 13 residues. The CDR3 loop reads CAISDRDLGELFF. DNA for the CDR3: TGTGCCATCAGTGACAGGGATCTCGGGGAGCTGTTTTTT.

V and J are TRBV4-3 and TRBJ2-1; 13 nucleotides align to TRBD2. In germline, CDR1 is LGHNA, CDR2 YSLEER. The CDR3 extends over 18 amino acids. V lost 0 bases and J lost 5; bases outside the gene matches: 7. The CDR3 reads CASSQDTPGLAGHNEQFF. CDR3 sequence (DNA): TGCGCCAGCAGCCAAGATACCCCGGGACTAGCGGGACACAATGAGCAGTTCTTC.

This clonotype has at least ten counts. V gene TRBV7-2 combines with J gene TRBJ1-2, with no clear D. Germline assignment: CDR1 SGHTA and CDR2 FQGNSA. The CDR3 consists of 12 residues. The ends were cut back, 2 bases at V and 6 bases at J, with 7 bases in the middle. Here the CDR3 DNA reads TGTGCCAGCAGCTTACAGAGGAATGGCTACACCTTC. This translates into CASSLQRNGYTF.

This clonotype was detected a few times. The rearrangement joins TRBV20-1 to TRBJ2-7; 9 bases fit TRBD2. Germline assignment: CDR1 DFQATT and CDR2 SNEGSKA (reference sequence). V dropped 5 bases and J dropped 5; count of bases not matched to a gene: 13. The CDR3 runs 15 residues. Here the CDR3 reads CSAQIAGVLFHEQYF. CDR3 DNA: TGCAGTGCTCAGATAGCGGGAGTTTTGTTCCACGAGCAGTACTTC.

At least ten counts were recorded for this clonotype. The gene calls are TRBV30 and TRBJ1-5; 9 bases align to TRBD1. V dropped 4 bases and J dropped 3; count of bases not matched to a gene: 4. CDR3 size: 14 residues. Per germline, CDR1 GTSNPN and CDR2 SVGIG (reference sequence). This CDR3 is CAWKGTGNNQPQHF. CDR3 sequence (DNA): TGTGCCTGGAAAGGGACAGGGAACAATCAGCCCCAGCATTTT.

This sequence joins TRBV30 and TRBJ2-2, with 11 bases identical to TRBD2. The germline V gene encodes CDR1 GTSNPN and CDR2 SVGIG (reference sequence). This CDR3 comprises 16 residues. V lost 0 bases, J lost 7 bases, and 7 bases stayed unmatched. CDR3 amino acids: CAWSVQLAGAGGELFF. CDR3 nucleotide sequence: TGTGCCTGGAGTGTACAACTAGCGGGAGCCGGCGGGGAGCTGTTTTTT.

This clonotype was counted ten times or more. The V and J genes are TRBV27 and TRBJ2-3, with D possibly TRBD2 on 7 matching bases. Between the trimmed V and J ends, which lost 3 bases and 2 bases, there was a span of 12 bases. Per the germline V gene, CDR1 is MNHEY and CDR2 is SMNVEV (reference sequence). The CDR3 runs to 15 residues. The CDR3 sequence is CASSFGAGATDTQYF. The DNA for the CDR3 is TGTGCCAGCAGTTTTGGTGCGGGGGCCACAGATACGCAGTATTTT.

This clonotype appeared many times. V usage is TRBV28 and J usage is TRBJ2-1; TRBD2 aligns across 10 bases. Trimming took 6 bases from V and 5 from J; bases not matched to a gene: 7. The V gene's germline CDR1 is MDHEN and CDR2 SYDVKM. The CDR3 length is 15 residues. Here the CDR3 reads CASRPAGTSDNEQFF. CDR3 in DNA: TGTGCCAGCAGACCGGCCGGGACTAGCGACAATGAGCAGTTCTTC.

As regards this clonotype: Just one base apart from a much larger clone, this may be a read error. The rearrangement uses TRBV18 and TRBJ2-7; D perhaps matches TRBD1 (5 bases). The germline gives CDR1 KGHSH, CDR2 LQKENI. The CDR3 loop spans 15 amino acids. DNA for the CDR3: TGTGCCAGCTCACCACCGGTGGACACACTCTACGATCAGTACTTC. This codes for CASSPPVDTLYDQYF.

This clonotype was observed many times. The chain couples TRBV11-2 to TRBJ2-5; TRBD1 matches 11 bases. The CDR3 length is 15 residues. The V and J ends lost 5 bases and 5 bases, in that order; junction bases with no gene match: 7. Germline CDR1 is SGHAT and CDR2 is FQNNGV. CDR3 protein: CASSRGQGARETQYF. The CDR3 nucleotides read TGTGCCAGCAGCCGCGGACAGGGGGCGCGGGAGACCCAGTACTTC.

The sample holds many counts of this clonotype. The chain recombines TRBV7-9 with TRBJ2-5; D is ambiguous. V shed 2 bases and J shed 1 base, with 5 bases lying between them. The V gene's germline CDR1 is SEHNR and CDR2 FQNEAQ (reference sequence). The CDR3 contains 13 residues. This CDR3 reads CASSLTFQETQYF. CDR3 in DNA: TGTGCCAGCAGCTTAACATTCCAAGAGACCCAGTACTTC.

On this clonotype: It differs at one base from a far larger clone, so likely a read error. The V call is TRBV7-8, the J call TRBJ2-1; D unresolved. Per the germline V gene, CDR1 is SGHVS and CDR2 is FQNEAQ. The CDR3 contains 16 residues. This CDR3 reads CASSLARLGRINGQFF. CDR3 sequence (DNA): TGTGCCAGCAGCTTAGCGCGGCTAGGACGCATCAATGGGCAGTTCTTC.